This T cell receptor beta chain was captured in a study of graft-versus-host responses after intestinal transplantation. Study as a whole: Tacrolimus plus steroids were given to all recipients for roughly three years, preceded by anti-thymocyte globulin induction. General study findings and limits: GvH clones occurred in recipient marrow; some first appeared in ileum or blood. The presence of high graft-versus-host to host-versus-graft clonal ratios in allografts characterized patients with graft-donor T cell macrochimerism. Declines in HvG clones occurring early post-transplant were associated with peak circulating GvH clone levels.

Measured with immunoSEQ multiplex PCR; TCRdb has only the in-frame clones, and not every one. The repertoire holds roughly 89,000 clones, with 91% as singletons. The CDR3 spans 17 residues. This clone was found once. Antigen unknown. The sequences come from unstimulated CD4+ T cells sorted from spleen or lymph node cells, collected before intestinal transplant. This chain links TRBV21-1 with TRBJ2-1; the listed D gene, TRBD1, was not tested against the DNA. TRBV21-1 is marked as a pseudogene. The clonotype was recovered from a human donor who received an intestinal transplant. In DNA, the CDR3 is TGTGCCAGCAGAAATTACAGGGGGTTAAGCTCCTACAATGAGCAGTTCTTC. It encodes CASRNYRGLSSYNEQFF.